This TCR beta chain was sequenced for a study of T cell responses to AZD1222 COVID-19 vaccine. Study-wide context: Pooled in the analysis were second doses at about 4 or about 12 weeks.

Study conclusions and caveats: The reported proportion of spike-specific TCRs targeting unmutated variant regions was nearly half. Rises in breadth and depth of Spike-specific TCRs came after two AZD1222 doses.

Clones were sequenced by immunoSEQ multiplex PCR, and TCRdb holds only the in-frame ones, with some missing. The top ten hold around 1.5% of the sample, which has around 100,000 clones, around 84% seen once. Germline CDR1 is MNHEY and CDR2 is SVGAGI. This CDR3 comprises 14 residues. The V segment lost 8 bases and the J segment 5 bases; nucleotides outside the gene matches: 7. Concerning this clone itself: Its antigen is not identified.

The chain has TRBV6-5 and TRBJ2-5; 11 bases line up with TRBD2. The sequencing used peripheral blood, collected on day 0 of AZD1222 vaccination. The TCR sequence derives from an adult in good health. CDR3 region: CASGVAGGLETQYF. The CDR3 nucleotides are TGTGCCAGCGGGGTAGCGGGAGGGTTGGAGACCCAGTACTTC.